Presented here are 31 T cell receptor beta chains from one specimen sequenced in a study of blood T cell repertoires in COVID-19. Measured with immunoSEQ multiplex PCR; TCRdb has only the in-frame clones, and not every one. Seen here are more than 65,000 clones, about 80% observed once, and the top ten hold 12%. Sequenced sample: peripheral blood. The source is a human donor in a cohort sampled during active COVID-19.

This clone was picked up one time. V and J are TRBV5-1 and TRBJ2-1, with 9 bases that match TRBD2. The V segment lost 3 bases and the J segment 6 bases; nucleotides outside the gene matches: 7. Germline CDR1 SGHRS, CDR2 YFSETQ. CDR3 length: 15 amino acids. The CDR3 region is CASSSLAGRGNEQFF. The CDR3 bases are TGCGCCAGCAGCTCCCTAGCGGGAAGGGGCAATGAGCAGTTCTTC.

The chain recombines TRBV29-1 with TRBJ1-2; 9 bases agree with TRBD1. Germline V lookup: CDR1 SQVTM, CDR2 ANQGSEA. Trimming took 0 bases from V and 2 from J; bases not matched to a gene: 4. The CDR3 contains 15 residues. The CDR3 loop is CSVEDLGTGNYGYTF. DNA of the CDR3: TGCAGCGTTGAAGATTTAGGGACAGGGAACTATGGCTACACCTTC.

The V gene is TRBV11-2, the J gene TRBJ1-2; 7 bases align to TRBD1. The V gene's germline CDR1 is SGHAT and CDR2 FQNNGV. The J segment lost 5 bases and the V segment lost 2 bases, leaving 11 bases of the junction unmatched. There are 16 residues in the CDR3. CDR3 sequence: CASSLSPWTGGYGYTF. In DNA form, the CDR3 reads TGTGCCAGCAGCTTATCCCCCTGGACAGGCGGGTATGGCTACACCTTC.

This clone has a single count. This chain joins TRBV7-8 and TRBJ1-5; tentatively, D is TRBD1 (6 bases). The CDR3 runs 14 residues. V shed 5 bases and J shed 1 base, with 9 bases lying between them. Germline V lookup: CDR1 SGHVS, CDR2 FQNEAQ. The CDR3 loop reads CASSVGQSNQPQHF. The CDR3 bases are TGTGCCAGCAGCGTAGGACAGAGCAATCAGCCCCAGCATTTT.

The chain combines TRBV12-3 or TRBV12-4 with TRBJ2-1; 8 nucleotides align to TRBD2. The CDR3 loop spans 12 amino acids. With 6 bases clipped from V and 8 bases from J, the junction kept 3 bases outside the gene matches. CDR3 residues: CASSGGAYEQFF. DNA of the CDR3: TGTGCCAGCAGCGGGGGGGCGTATGAGCAGTTCTTC.

V is TRBV19 and J is TRBJ2-3; a possible D gene is TRBD1 (6 bases). The CDR3 is 13 residues long. Germline CDR1 is LNHDA and CDR2 is SQIVND (reference sequence). Trimming pared 4 bases from V and 6 bases from J, leaving 11 bases between. For the CDR3, the DNA is TGTGCCAGTAGTAGAACAGGGCGTGATACGCAGTATTTT. This translates into CASSRTGRDTQYF.

The rearrangement links TRBV18 to TRBJ2-7; 9 bases fit TRBD2. From germline, CDR1 is KGHSH and CDR2 LQKENI. CDR3 size: 15 residues. Germline trimming cut 5 bases from V and 5 bases from J; bases unmatched to any gene: 10. The CDR3 protein is CASSEAGGIGNEQYF. In DNA, the CDR3 is TGTGCCAGCTCAGAAGCGGGGGGAATCGGCAACGAGCAGTACTTC.

J is TRBJ1-1 and V is TRBV19, with a weak D call TRBD1 (6 bases). Germline V lookup: CDR1 LNHDA, CDR2 SQIVND (reference sequence). V lost 5 bases, J lost 5 bases, and 18 bases lay in between. The CDR3 is made up of 15 amino acids. The CDR3 here is CASSGRTQGGTEAFF. The CDR3 nucleotides read TGTGCCAGTAGTGGCCGGACACAGGGAGGGACTGAAGCTTTCTTT.

The genes are TRBV28 and TRBJ1-2, with 9 bases identical to TRBD1. The junction had 11 bases not matched to a gene; V was cut back by 6 bases and J by 6 bases. This CDR3 contains 15 residues. CDR1 MDHEN and CDR2 SYDVKM come from the germline V gene. This CDR3 is CASSKRKGQGDGYTF. Written as DNA, the CDR3 is TGTGCCAGCAGCAAACGCAAGGGACAGGGAGATGGCTACACCTTC.

The chain carries TRBV5-4 and TRBJ2-5; 14 bases fit TRBD2. This CDR3 spans 20 amino acids. Per germline, CDR1 SGHNT and CDR2 YYREEE (reference sequence). V lost 0 bases and J lost 5; bases outside the gene matches: 15. CDR3 DNA sequence: TGTGCCAGCAGCTTGGGTGGACTAGCGGGGGGCCGGGGGTTTACGGAGACCCAGTACTTC. Translated: CASSLGGLAGGRGFTETQYF.

This chain joins TRBV5-8 and TRBJ1-6; TRBD1 matches 11 bases. Germline CDR1 reads SGHTS; CDR2 reads YDEGEE. This CDR3 is built from 16 residues. V lost 4 bases, J lost 5 bases, and 5 bases stayed unmatched. The CDR3 DNA follows: TGTGCCAGCAGCGGGTGGACAGGGGGCAATAATTCACCCCTCCACTTT. Protein sequence: CASSGWTGGNNSPLHF.

CDR3 in amino acids: CASSLFGGSLPYEQYF. CDR3 coding DNA: TGTGCCAGCAGCTTATTCGGGGGGTCTCTCCCCTACGAGCAGTACTTC. J is TRBJ2-7 and V is TRBV7-9; 7 bases match TRBD2. The germline V gene has CDR1 SEHNR and CDR2 FQNEAQ (reference sequence). The CDR3 length is 16 residues. Trimming cost V 2 bases and J 2 bases; bases outside gene matches: 9. Based on the CDR3 plus reference TRBV7-9 and TRBJ2-7, the full variable domain is DTGVSQNPRHKITKRGQNVTFRCDPISEHNRLYWYRQTLGQGPEFLTYFQNEAQLEKSRLLSDRFSAERPKGSFSTLEIQRTEQGDSAMYLCASSLFGGSLPYEQYFGPGTRLTVT.

This rearrangement joins TRBV5-5 to TRBJ1-2, with D maybe TRBD1 (6 bases). This CDR3 spans 13 amino acids. From germline, CDR1 is SGHKS and CDR2 YYEKEE (reference sequence). The V end lost 0 bases, the J end lost 8 bases, and 11 bases lay between the germline ends. The CDR3: CASSLVPGVGYTF. The CDR3 DNA is TGTGCCAGCAGCTTGGTACCAGGGGTCGGCTACACCTTC.

This chain connects TRBV4-1 to TRBJ2-1; D unresolved. The V end was cut by 1 base, the J end by 0 bases, with 10 bases between. CDR3 length: 16 residues. Germline CDR1 is MGHRA and CDR2 is YSYEKL. The CDR3 protein is CASSQGVWSSYNEQFF. The CDR3 DNA reads as TGCGCCAGCAGCCAAGGGGTCTGGAGCTCCTACAATGAGCAGTTCTTC.

The chain combines TRBV7-8 with TRBJ1-6; 8 bases are a match to TRBD1. Trimming took 6 bases from V and 11 from J; bases not matched to a gene: 6. CDR3 length equals 13 residues. The germline CDR1 and CDR2 sequences are SGHVS and FQNEAQ. The chain's CDR3 is CASREDREPPLHF. In DNA form, the CDR3 reads TGTGCCAGCAGAGAGGACAGGGAGCCACCCCTCCACTTT.

The CDR3 region is CASSQVSGEADTQYF. Here the CDR3 DNA reads TGTGCCAGCAGCCAGGTTAGCGGGGAAGCAGATACGCAGTATTTT. V is TRBV3-1 (or the pseudogene TRBV3-2) and J is TRBJ2-3; TRBD2 matches at 8 bases. The CDR3 contains 15 residues. The germline V gene encodes CDR1 LGHDT and CDR2 YNNKEL (reference sequence). With 3 bases clipped from V and 4 bases from J, the junction kept 6 bases outside the gene matches.

This clone has a handful of counts. This chain connects TRBV5-1 to TRBJ1-1; D is possibly TRBD1 (6 bases). Germline CDR1 reads SGHRS; CDR2 reads YFSETQ. V was cut by 1 base and J by 0 bases, with 7 bases left in between. The CDR3 is 14 residues long. CDR3 loop: CASSLSGVNTEAFF. The CDR3 DNA is TGCGCCAGCAGCTTGTCAGGGGTGAACACTGAAGCTTTCTTT.

V and J are TRBV11-2 and TRBJ2-7, with 9 bases identical to TRBD1. Germline values: CDR1 SGHAT, CDR2 FQNNGV. Trimming removed 3 bases from V and 4 bases from J; junction bases left unmatched: 13. CDR3 size: 17 residues. For the CDR3, the DNA is TGTGCCAGCAGCTTCTTTCCTCGACAGGGGGGGATTTACGAGCAGTACTTC. This translates into CASSFFPRQGGIYEQYF.

The genes are TRBV7-6 and TRBJ2-5; 9 nucleotides line up with TRBD2. The germline CDR1 and CDR2 sequences are SGHVS and FNYEAQ. After removal of 4 bases from V and 4 bases from J, the junction contained 4 bases not matched to a gene. The CDR3 loop spans 14 amino acids. The DNA for the CDR3 is TGTGCCAGCAGCTCTGGACTAGCGAGAGAGACCCAGTACTTC. Its protein product is CASSSGLARETQYF.

The chain carries TRBV11-2 and TRBJ2-7, with TRBD2 identical over 7 bases. V was clipped by 1 base and J by 4 bases; unmatched bases: 13. The CDR3 loop spans 17 amino acids. CDR1 and CDR2 (germline): SGHAT, FQNNGV. The CDR3 DNA is TGTGCCAGCAGCTTAGCTCCCTTCGCGGGGGATACGTACGAGCAGTACTTC. Its translation is CASSLAPFAGDTYEQYF.

The J gene is TRBJ1-2, the V gene TRBV4-1, with TRBD1 matching over 7 bases. This CDR3 is built from 15 residues. Losses at the gene ends were 2 bases for V and 4 bases for J; bases not matched to a gene: 7. CDR1 is MGHRA and CDR2 is YSYEKL in the germline V gene. The CDR3 sequence: CASSQRQGDIYGYTF. For the CDR3, the DNA is TGCGCCAGCAGCCAAAGACAGGGAGACATCTATGGCTACACCTTC.

V is TRBV5-4 and J is TRBJ1-2; tentative D call: TRBD1 (6 bases). Per germline, CDR1 SGHNT and CDR2 YYREEE (reference sequence). Between the trimmed V and J ends, which lost 1 base and 6 bases, there was a span of 13 bases. The CDR3 is 14 residues long. CDR3 amino acids: CASSLSQGLDGYTF. The CDR3 DNA reads as TGTGCCAGCAGCTTGTCGCAGGGGCTAGATGGCTACACCTTC.

This clone came up a few times. Written as DNA, the CDR3 is TGTGCCAGCAGTTTATCCGGGAACGAGCAGTACTTC. This encodes CASSLSGNEQYF. The rearrangement uses TRBV27 and TRBJ2-7, with a tentative D call TRBD2 (5 bases). The V gene's germline CDR1 is MNHEY and CDR2 SMNVEV (reference sequence). The CDR3 sequence is 12 residues long. Between the trimmed V and J ends, which lost 0 bases and 5 bases, there was a span of 5 bases.

In DNA, the CDR3 is TGTGCCACCAGGTCGACTAGCGGAAACACCGGGGAGCTGTTTTTT. Translating it yields CATRSTSGNTGELFF. The V and J genes are TRBV24-1 and TRBJ2-2; TRBD2 matches at 9 bases. After removal of 7 bases from V and 2 bases from J, the junction contained 4 bases not matched to a gene. There are 15 residues in the CDR3. Germline CDR1 KGHDR, CDR2 SFDVKD.

The chain combines TRBV27 with TRBJ2-7; 8 bases map to TRBD1. Per the germline V gene, CDR1 is MNHEY and CDR2 is SMNVEV (reference sequence). J gave up 2 bases and V 2 bases, and 5 bases lay outside the gene matches. The CDR3 has 15 residues. The chain's CDR3 is CASSLGRQGTYEQYF. The CDR3 DNA sequence: TGTGCCAGCAGTTTAGGGAGACAGGGGACCTACGAGCAGTACTTC.

The CDR3 region is CASRNTGLNTEAFF. The CDR3 DNA reads TGTGCCAGTAGAAACACAGGCCTGAACACTGAAGCTTTCTTT. The chain carries TRBV19 and TRBJ1-1; TRBD1 might be the D (5 bases). This CDR3 spans 14 amino acids. In germline, CDR1 is LNHDA, CDR2 SQIVND (reference sequence). Trimming took off 6 bases at V and 0 bases at J, with 11 bases between the two ends.

V gene TRBV5-1 combines with J gene TRBJ2-3, with D perhaps TRBD1 (5 bases). Trimming removed 7 bases from V and 2 bases from J, with 14 bases in between. The germline V gene encodes CDR1 SGHRS and CDR2 YFSETQ. The CDR3 loop spans 14 amino acids. CDR3 coding DNA: TGCGCCAGCCGTCTTGACAGACCCACAGATACGCAGTATTTT. This encodes CASRLDRPTDTQYF.

The chain links TRBV11-3 to TRBJ2-1; D is perhaps TRBD2 (6 bases). Looked up from germline, CDR1 is SGHNT and CDR2 is YENEEA. V dropped 0 bases and J dropped 10 bases, with 16 bases sitting between them. CDR3 length: 15 residues. CDR3 in DNA: TGTGCCAGCAGCTTAGATTCAGCGGGCGCGGCCGAGCAGTTCTTC. Residues: CASSLDSAGAAEQFF.

This clone was seen more than once but under ten times. The chain uses TRBV3-1 (or the pseudogene TRBV3-2) and TRBJ1-3, with D possibly TRBD1 on 6 matching bases. Germline V gene data show CDR1 as LGHDT and CDR2 as YNNKEL (reference sequence). The CDR3 has 15 amino acids. V lost 2 bases and J lost 3, with 11 bases in between. The CDR3 spells CASSQPTGLGNTIYF. The CDR3 nucleotides read TGTGCCAGCAGCCAACCGACAGGCCTTGGAAACACCATATATTTT.

V is TRBV29-1 and J is TRBJ2-1, with 8 bases that match TRBD2. CDR1 and CDR2 (germline): SQVTM, ANQGSEA. The J segment lost 7 bases and the V segment lost 3 bases, leaving 8 bases of the junction unmatched. The CDR3 is 14 amino acids. The chain's CDR3 is CSVDDGRAGNEQFF. The CDR3, as DNA: TGCAGCGTTGATGACGGGAGGGCGGGGAATGAGCAGTTCTTC.

The chain combines TRBV11-2 with TRBJ2-7, with 10 bases aligning to TRBD2. The CDR3 is made up of 17 amino acids. V lost 7 bases and J lost 1; bases outside the gene matches: 13. CDR1 SGHAT and CDR2 FQNNGV come from the germline V gene. The CDR3 loop reads CASNRASGRGGSYEQYF. The DNA of the CDR3 is TGTGCCAGCAACAGGGCTAGCGGGAGAGGGGGGTCCTACGAGCAGTACTTC.